Below, 29 T cell receptor beta chains from the same sample are listed, as sequenced in a study of cytomegalovirus exposure and HLA in healthy donors. 60 Vbeta and 13 Jbeta primers were used in PCR. The method was immunoSEQ multiplex PCR; TCRdb's version includes in-frame clones alone and lacks a portion of them. The sample contains 60,000 to 90,000 clones, approximately 70% of which appear only once. Sequenced sample: PBMCs. The receptors shown here come from a woman between 45 and 65 years old in good health and CMV-seropositive.

The CDR3 reads CATTREGRTGELFF. The CDR3 DNA reads as TGTGCCACCACGCGGGAGGGCCGGACCGGGGAGCTGTTTTTT. The gene calls are TRBV15 and TRBJ2-2; 9 bases are a match to TRBD2. Germline CDR1 and CDR2: LNHNV and YYDKDF (reference sequence). V was clipped by 7 bases and J by 5 bases; unmatched bases: 5. The CDR3 has 14 amino acids.

This clone has just one count. This chain joins TRBV27 and TRBJ2-1; the match to TRBD2 covers 10 bases. The germline CDR1 and CDR2 sequences are MNHEY and SMNVEV (reference sequence). Trimming took 4 bases from V and 1 from J; bases not matched to a gene: 4. This CDR3 has 16 residues. This CDR3 reads CASSSYSGGSYNEQFF. CDR3 DNA: TGTGCCAGCAGTTCGTATAGCGGGGGGTCCTACAATGAGCAGTTCTTC.

The chain is built from TRBV19 and TRBJ2-3, with TRBD1 identical over 8 bases. This CDR3 has 15 residues. V dropped 6 bases and J dropped 0; count of bases not matched to a gene: 5. Germline values: CDR1 LNHDA, CDR2 SQIVND (reference sequence). The CDR3 sequence is CASSQDRESTDTQYF. CDR3 DNA: TGTGCCAGTAGCCAGGACAGGGAAAGCACAGATACGCAGTATTTT.

This chain joins TRBV30 and TRBJ1-5, with D maybe TRBD1 (6 bases). CDR1 is GTSNPN and CDR2 is SVGIG in the germline V gene (reference sequence). The CDR3 is made up of 14 amino acids. V lost 3 bases and J lost 2, with 11 bases in between. The CDR3: CAWRVQGGNQPQHF. As DNA, the CDR3 is TGTGCCTGGAGGGTACAGGGCGGCAATCAGCCCCAGCATTTT. The entire variable domain, with the rest obtained from reference TRBV30 and TRBJ1-5, is as follows: SQTIHQWPATLVQPVGSPLSLECTVEGTSNPNLYWYRQAAGRGLQLLFYSVGIGQISSEVPQNLSASRPQDRQFILSSKKLLLSDSGFYLCAWRVQGGNQPQHFGDGTRLSIL.

The chain carries TRBV27 and TRBJ2-1; no definite D call. The CDR3 totals 17 residues. Trimming took off 3 bases at V and 0 bases at J, with 15 bases between the two ends. Germline V lookup: CDR1 MNHEY, CDR2 SMNVEV (reference sequence). CDR3 region: CASSFSVRYSSYNEQFF. CDR3 bases: TGTGCCAGCAGTTTTTCGGTGCGATACTCCTCCTACAATGAGCAGTTCTTC.

The rearrangement joins TRBV6-5 to TRBJ2-7, with 9 bases aligning to TRBD1. CDR1 MNHEY and CDR2 SVGAGI come from the germline V gene. The CDR3 covers 14 residues. Trimming took 7 bases from V and 3 from J; bases not matched to a gene: 7. The CDR3 DNA sequence: TGTGCCAGCAAGCCGGGACAGGGTTACTACGAGCAGTACTTC. Residues: CASKPGQGYYEQYF.

The chain couples TRBV6-1 to TRBJ1-1; possibly TRBD1 for D (6 bases). CDR3 length: 13 amino acids. V lost 8 bases to trimming and J lost 1 base, with 11 bases between them. Germline V gene lookup returns CDR1 MNHNS and CDR2 SASEGT. In DNA, the CDR3 is TGTGCCAGCCAATGGACAGAGAACACTGAAGCTTTCTTT. Translated: CASQWTENTEAFF.

The chain carries TRBV18 and TRBJ2-1; 8 bases fit TRBD2. CDR3 length: 16 amino acids. J was trimmed by 2 bases and V by 2 bases; bases with no gene match: 5. CDR1 is KGHSH, CDR2 LQKENI, per germline. CDR3 in amino acids: CASSPEGGRTYNEQFF. The CDR3 DNA sequence: TGTGCCAGCTCACCAGAGGGCGGGAGGACCTACAATGAGCAGTTCTTC.

The chain has TRBV7-9 and TRBJ2-7; 9 bases map to TRBD1. The CDR3 is 14 amino acids. Germline V gives CDR1 SEHNR, CDR2 FQNEAQ (reference sequence). The V gene end was trimmed by 9 bases and the J gene end by 5 bases; junction bases not matched to a gene: 11. CDR3 bases: TGTGCCAGTGTCGAAGGGGACAGGGAGGACGAGCAGTACTTC. This translates into CASVEGDREDEQYF.

The CDR3 DNA sequence: TGTGCCAGTAGTATGTGGGCGGGCACATCCACAGATACGCAGTATTTT. Translation gives CASSMWAGTSTDTQYF. The V and J genes are TRBV19 and TRBJ2-3; tentative D call: TRBD2 (5 bases). V lost 3 bases to trimming and J lost 2 bases, with 15 bases between them. Germline CDR1 LNHDA, CDR2 SQIVND (reference sequence). The CDR3 covers 16 residues.

The chain employs TRBV5-1 and TRBJ2-3, with D possibly TRBD2 on 6 matching bases. Looked up from germline, CDR1 is SGHRS and CDR2 is YFSETQ. Between the trimmed V and J ends, which lost 1 base and 2 bases, there was a span of 14 bases. The CDR3 has 16 amino acids. CDR3 DNA sequence: TGCGCCAGCAGCTTGAATCCCACGGGGGTCACAGATACGCAGTATTTT. Protein: CASSLNPTGVTDTQYF.

The chain has TRBV7-3 and TRBJ2-7, with 7 bases that match TRBD2. V lost 5 bases and J lost 3; bases outside the gene matches: 7. Germline lookup yields CDR1 SGHTA and CDR2 FQGTGA. This CDR3 comprises 14 residues. The CDR3 DNA sequence: TGTGCCAGCAGCCCCTCCGGCGGGAGCTACGAGCAGTACTTC. As protein: CASSPSGGSYEQYF.

The rearrangement joins TRBV11-2 to TRBJ2-1; 13 nucleotides align to TRBD2. With V trimmed by 1 base and J by 6 bases, 0 bases remained unmatched. From germline, CDR1 is SGHAT and CDR2 FQNNGV. This CDR3 has 15 amino acids. The CDR3 DNA reads TGTGCCAGCAGCTTAGGGACTAGCGGGGGCAATGAGCAGTTCTTC. Its protein is CASSLGTSGGNEQFF. Combining the CDR3 with reference TRBV11-2 and TRBJ2-1 gives the whole variable domain EAGVAQSPRYKIIEKRQSVAFWCNPISGHATLYWYQQILGQGPKLLIQFQNNGVVDDSQLPKDRFSAERLKGVDSTLKIQPAKLEDSAVYLCASSLGTSGGNEQFFGPGTRLTVL.

There are a few counts of this clone. Other DNA sequences of this sample code for an identical CDR3. The chain is built from TRBV7-8 and TRBJ2-5, with 14 bases that match TRBD2. The V segment lost 0 bases and the J segment 1 base; nucleotides outside the gene matches: 1. The CDR3 loop spans 17 amino acids. Germline CDR1 SGHVS, CDR2 FQNEAQ. This CDR3 reads CASSLAGLAGVQETQYF. CDR3 nucleotide sequence: TGTGCCAGCAGCTTAGCGGGACTAGCGGGAGTCCAAGAGACCCAGTACTTC. The complete variable domain, with remaining parts taken from reference TRBV7-8 and TRBJ2-5, reads GAGVSQSPRYKVAKRGQDVALRCDPISGHVSLFWYQQALGQGPEFLTYFQNEAQLDKSGLPSDRFFAERPEGSVSTLKIQRTQQEDSAVYLCASSLAGLAGVQETQYFGPGTRLLVL.

The chain has TRBV29-1 and TRBJ1-3; TRBD1 agrees at 7 bases. There are 13 residues in the CDR3. V was pared by 4 bases and J by 4 bases, with 4 bases of the junction left unmatched. Germline assignment: CDR1 SQVTM and CDR2 ANQGSEA. Here the CDR3 reads CSVARGTGNTIYF. In nucleotides, the CDR3 is TGCAGCGTTGCCAGGGGGACAGGAAACACCATATATTTT.

The chain employs TRBV5-6 and TRBJ2-7; 8 nucleotides line up with TRBD2. Germline CDR1 and CDR2: SGHDT and YYEEEE. The CDR3 consists of 15 residues. Trimming at V came to 3 bases and at J to 2 bases, leaving 7 bases not matched to a gene. Here the CDR3 reads CASSWGGGLAYEQYF. The CDR3 DNA is TGTGCCAGCAGCTGGGGCGGGGGGTTGGCCTACGAGCAGTACTTC.

V is TRBV28 and J is TRBJ1-5; TRBD1 is a possible D gene (5 bases). The CDR3 contains 13 residues. V was clipped by 6 bases and J by 6 bases, with 12 bases between them. Germline V gene sequence: CDR1 MDHEN, CDR2 SYDVKM. The CDR3 spells CASRLGVGQPQHF. The CDR3 region has the DNA TGTGCCAGCAGGCTAGGGGTCGGTCAGCCCCAGCATTTT.

V is TRBV7-2 and J is TRBJ2-7; 9 nucleotides agree with TRBD2. CDR1 is SGHTA, CDR2 FQGNSA, per germline. V dropped 5 bases and J dropped 5; count of bases not matched to a gene: 10. There are 15 residues in the CDR3. The CDR3 loop is CASSPRLAVNDEQYF. The CDR3 nucleotides read TGTGCCAGCAGCCCGCGACTAGCGGTTAACGACGAGCAGTACTTC.

The chain employs TRBV27 and TRBJ1-6; D remains unclear. The CDR3 has 16 residues. Germline-derived CDR1 and CDR2 are MNHEY and SMNVEV (reference sequence). V was pared by 3 bases and J by 0 bases, with 9 bases between. Here the CDR3 DNA reads TGTGCCAGCAGTTTGTCCGCTAGCTCCTATAATTCACCCCTCCACTTT. As protein: CASSLSASSYNSPLHF.

The V call is TRBV7-2, the J call TRBJ2-3; no firm D call. V dropped 1 base and J dropped 1 base, with 12 bases sitting between them. The CDR3 totals 16 residues. CDR1 is SGHTA and CDR2 is FQGNSA in the germline V gene. CDR3 residues: CASSLGVSVGTDTQYF. CDR3 nucleotides: TGTGCCAGCAGCTTAGGGGTGAGCGTAGGCACAGATACGCAGTATTTT.

This clone was detected a few times. The V call is TRBV28, the J call TRBJ2-7, with 7 bases aligning to TRBD1. From germline, CDR1 is MDHEN and CDR2 SYDVKM. J was trimmed by 0 bases and V by 3 bases; bases with no gene match: 8. This CDR3 has 16 residues. The CDR3 here is CASSLGLTGSSYEQYF. As DNA, the CDR3 is TGTGCCAGCAGTTTGGGCCTGACAGGGAGCTCCTACGAGCAGTACTTC.

V gene TRBV10-1 combines with J gene TRBJ2-1; 9 bases agree with TRBD2. CDR1 and CDR2 from the germline V gene are WNHNN and SYGVQD (reference sequence). The length of the CDR3 is 14 residues. Losses at the gene ends were 6 bases for V and 2 bases for J; bases not matched to a gene: 2. In DNA, the CDR3 is TGCGCCAGCAGCCCTAGCGGGACCTACAATGAGCAGTTCTTC. Translating gives CASSPSGTYNEQFF.

The gene calls are TRBV9 and TRBJ2-6; D is uncertain. The V gene lost 7 bases and the J gene lost 0 bases, with 8 bases spanning the gap. The length of the CDR3 is 14 residues. Germline V lookup: CDR1 SGDLS, CDR2 YYNGEE. CDR3 coding DNA: TGTGCCAGCGGCCAACACTCTGGGGCCAACGTCCTGACTTTC. Residues: CASGQHSGANVLTF.

V gene TRBV4-2 combines with J gene TRBJ2-2; possible D gene TRBD2, 7 bases. V shed 0 bases and J shed 4 bases, with 12 bases lying between them. Germline V gene sequence: CDR1 LGHNA, CDR2 YNFKEQ. The CDR3 covers 16 residues. The CDR3 sequence is CASSQERGRATGELFF. The CDR3 region has the DNA TGTGCCAGCAGCCAAGAGAGGGGGAGGGCCACCGGGGAGCTGTTTTTT.

The rearrangement joins TRBV11-2 to TRBJ2-1, with 8 bases identical to TRBD1. The V gene's germline CDR1 is SGHAT and CDR2 FQNNGV. The junction had 12 bases not matched to a gene; V was cut back by 0 bases and J by 2 bases. This CDR3 region has 19 residues. The CDR3 is CASSLDSGGASRAYNEQFF. The CDR3, as DNA: TGTGCCAGCAGCTTAGATTCAGGGGGCGCATCACGGGCCTACAATGAGCAGTTCTTC. Looking up the rest from reference TRBV11-2 and TRBJ2-1 gives the full variable domain: EAGVAQSPRYKIIEKRQSVAFWCNPISGHATLYWYQQILGQGPKLLIQFQNNGVVDDSQLPKDRFSAERLKGVDSTLKIQPAKLEDSAVYLCASSLDSGGASRAYNEQFFGPGTRLTVL.

V and J are TRBV15 and TRBJ1-1; tentative D call: TRBD1 (5 bases). V lost 10 bases, J lost 0 bases, and 12 bases lay in between. Germline V gives CDR1 LNHNV, CDR2 YYDKDF (reference sequence). CDR3 length: 13 amino acids. The CDR3 DNA sequence: TGTGCCAGTGGAGGGGAAATGAACACTGAAGCTTTCTTT. It translates to CASGGEMNTEAFF. The complete variable domain, with remaining parts taken from reference TRBV15 and TRBJ1-1, reads DAMVIQNPRYQVTQFGKPVTLSCSQTLNHNVMYWYQQKSSQAPKLLFHYYDKDFNNEADTPDNFQSRRPNTSFCFLDIRSPGLGDTAMYLCASGGEMNTEAFFGQGTRLTVV.

This chain links TRBV2 with TRBJ2-1; TRBD1 matches 10 bases. From germline, CDR1 is SNHLY and CDR2 FYNNEI. This CDR3 comprises 14 residues. V shed 8 bases, J shed 2 bases, and the junction held 3 bases outside the gene matches. CDR3 DNA sequence: TGTGCCAGCGTGGGGACAGGGGCCTACAATGAGCAGTTCTTC. Its translation is CASVGTGAYNEQFF.

The rearrangement uses TRBV28 and TRBJ2-1, with D possibly TRBD2 on 5 matching bases. V was cut by 6 bases and J by 4 bases, with 19 bases left in between. This CDR3 is 16 amino acids long. CDR1 and CDR2 (germline): MDHEN, SYDVKM. For the CDR3, the DNA is TGTGCCAGCAGCCCCCAGACTGCCCCGGGGTACAATGAGCAGTTCTTC. This encodes CASSPQTAPGYNEQFF.

The V and J genes are TRBV27 and TRBJ2-7; a possible D gene is TRBD2 (7 bases). CDR3 length: 14 amino acids. Trimming removed 6 bases at V and 4 bases at J, with 16 bases between. Germline-derived CDR1 and CDR2 are MNHEY and SMNVEV (reference sequence). The CDR3 spells CASRLTRGAYEQYF. The CDR3 nucleotides read TGTGCCAGCAGGCTAACTCGGGGGGCTTACGAGCAGTACTTC.